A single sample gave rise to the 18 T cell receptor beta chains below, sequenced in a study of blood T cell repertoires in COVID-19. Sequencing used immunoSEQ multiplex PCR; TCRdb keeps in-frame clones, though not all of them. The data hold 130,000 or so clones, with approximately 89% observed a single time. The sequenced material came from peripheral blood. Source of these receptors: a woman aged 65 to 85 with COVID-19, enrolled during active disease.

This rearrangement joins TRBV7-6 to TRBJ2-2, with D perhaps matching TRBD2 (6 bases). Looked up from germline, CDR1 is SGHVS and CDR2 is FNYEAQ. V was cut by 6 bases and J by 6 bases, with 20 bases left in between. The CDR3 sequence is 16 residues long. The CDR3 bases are TGTGCCAGCAGTAGGCGGGCAGCCACGGGAGCCGGGGAGCTGTTTTTT. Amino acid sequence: CASSRRAATGAGELFF.

CDR3 sequence: CASSLGTSGGAYNEQFF. CDR3 DNA: TGTGCCAGCAGCCTCGGGACTAGCGGGGGGGCCTACAATGAGCAGTTCTTC. The chain is built from TRBV7-8 and TRBJ2-1; 16 bases agree with TRBD2. Germline values: CDR1 SGHVS, CDR2 FQNEAQ. J gave up 2 bases and V 5 bases, and 3 bases lay outside the gene matches. CDR3 length: 17 amino acids.

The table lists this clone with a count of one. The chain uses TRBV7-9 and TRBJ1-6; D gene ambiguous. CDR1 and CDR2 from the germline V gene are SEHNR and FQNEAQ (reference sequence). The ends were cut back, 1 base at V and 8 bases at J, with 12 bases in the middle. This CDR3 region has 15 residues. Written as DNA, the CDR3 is TGTGCCAGCAGCTTAGAGGCAGGACTTGATTCACCCCTCCACTTT. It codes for CASSLEAGLDSPLHF.

CDR3 protein: CASSLSGEKYGYTF. The CDR3 DNA is TGTGCCAGCAGCCTCTCGGGGGAGAAGTATGGCTACACCTTC. V and J are TRBV13 and TRBJ1-2, with D tentatively TRBD1 (5 bases). CDR3 length: 14 residues. V lost 5 bases and J 5 bases, leaving 15 bases between the germline ends. Germline V gene data show CDR1 as PRHDT and CDR2 as FYEKMQ (reference sequence).

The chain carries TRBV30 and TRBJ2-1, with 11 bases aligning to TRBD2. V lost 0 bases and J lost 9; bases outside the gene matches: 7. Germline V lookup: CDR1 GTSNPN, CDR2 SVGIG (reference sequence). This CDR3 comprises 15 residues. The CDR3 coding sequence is TGTGCCTGGAGTGTATATAGCGGGGGGGCCGCTGAGCAGTTCTTC. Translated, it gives CAWSVYSGGAAEQFF.

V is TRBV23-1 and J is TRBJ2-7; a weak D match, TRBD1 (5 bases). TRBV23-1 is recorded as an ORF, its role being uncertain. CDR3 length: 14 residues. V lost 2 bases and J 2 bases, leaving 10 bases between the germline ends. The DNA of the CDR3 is TGCGCCAGCAGTCAACCGACAGAGACCTACGAGCAGTACTTC. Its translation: CASSQPTETYEQYF.

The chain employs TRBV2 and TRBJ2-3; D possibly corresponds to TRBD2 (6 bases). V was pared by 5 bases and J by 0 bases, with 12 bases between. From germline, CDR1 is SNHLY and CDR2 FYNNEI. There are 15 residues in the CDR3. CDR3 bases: TGTGCCAGCAGTTGGGACTTCTCTAGCACAGATACGCAGTATTTT. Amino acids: CASSWDFSSTDTQYF.

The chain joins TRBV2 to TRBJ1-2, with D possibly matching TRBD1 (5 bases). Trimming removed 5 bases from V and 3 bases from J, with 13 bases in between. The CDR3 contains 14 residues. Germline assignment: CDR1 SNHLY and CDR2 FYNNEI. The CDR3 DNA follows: TGTGCCAGCAGTATACTCCAGGGTGACTATGGCTACACCTTC. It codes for CASSILQGDYGYTF. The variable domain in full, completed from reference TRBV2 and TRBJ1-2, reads EPEVTQTPSHQVTQMGQEVILRCVPISNHLYFYWYRQILGQKVEFLVSFYNNEISEKSEIFDDQFSVERPDGSNFTLKIRSTKLEDSAMYFCASSILQGDYGYTFGSGTRLTVV.

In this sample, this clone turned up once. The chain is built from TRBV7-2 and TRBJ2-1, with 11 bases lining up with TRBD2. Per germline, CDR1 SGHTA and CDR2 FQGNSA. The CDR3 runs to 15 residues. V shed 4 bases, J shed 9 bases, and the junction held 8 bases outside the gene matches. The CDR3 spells CASSYSGGAVVEQFF. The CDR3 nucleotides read TGTGCCAGCAGCTATAGCGGGGGGGCAGTAGTTGAGCAGTTCTTC.

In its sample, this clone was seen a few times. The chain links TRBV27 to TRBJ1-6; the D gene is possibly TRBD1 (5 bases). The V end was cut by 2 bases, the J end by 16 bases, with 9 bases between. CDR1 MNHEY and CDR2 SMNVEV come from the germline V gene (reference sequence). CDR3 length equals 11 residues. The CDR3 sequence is CASSLRGALHF. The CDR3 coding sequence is TGTGCCAGCAGTTTACGTGGGGCACTCCACTTT.

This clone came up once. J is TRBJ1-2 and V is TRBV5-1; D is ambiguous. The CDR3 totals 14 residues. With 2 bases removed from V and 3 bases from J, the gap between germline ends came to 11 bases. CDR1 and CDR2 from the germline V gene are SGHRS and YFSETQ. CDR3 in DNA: TGCGCCAGCAGCTTTGGAGCCTGGGACTATGGCTACACCTTC. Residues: CASSFGAWDYGYTF.

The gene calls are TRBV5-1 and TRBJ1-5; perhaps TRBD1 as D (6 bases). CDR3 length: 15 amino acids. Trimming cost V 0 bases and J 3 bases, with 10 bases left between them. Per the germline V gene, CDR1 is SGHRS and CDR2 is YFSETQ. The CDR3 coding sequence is TGCGCCAGCAGCTTGGGAGGGGGATTCAATCAGCCCCAGCATTTT. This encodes CASSLGGGFNQPQHF.

In DNA form, the CDR3 reads TGCGCCAGCCACCATCTAGCGGGGGGTTCCTACGAGCAGTACTTC. This encodes CASHHLAGGSYEQYF. This chain links TRBV10-2 with TRBJ2-7; 11 bases match TRBD2. CDR3 length equals 15 residues. J was trimmed by 1 base and V by 8 bases; bases with no gene match: 7. Germline-derived CDR1 and CDR2 are WSHSY and SAAADI.

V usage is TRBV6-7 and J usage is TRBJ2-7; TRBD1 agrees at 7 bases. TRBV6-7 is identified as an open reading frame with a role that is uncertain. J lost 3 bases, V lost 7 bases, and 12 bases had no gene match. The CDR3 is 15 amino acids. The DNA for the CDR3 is TGTGCCAGCATTTTATCCGGGACAGAGATCTACGAGCAGTACTTC. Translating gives CASILSGTEIYEQYF.

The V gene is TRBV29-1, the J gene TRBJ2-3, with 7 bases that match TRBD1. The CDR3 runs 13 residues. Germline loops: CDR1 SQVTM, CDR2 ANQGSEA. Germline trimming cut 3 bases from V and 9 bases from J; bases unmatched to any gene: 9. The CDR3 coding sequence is TGCAGCGTTGACCGCGACAGGGCCTCAACGCAGTATTTT. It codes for CSVDRDRASTQYF.

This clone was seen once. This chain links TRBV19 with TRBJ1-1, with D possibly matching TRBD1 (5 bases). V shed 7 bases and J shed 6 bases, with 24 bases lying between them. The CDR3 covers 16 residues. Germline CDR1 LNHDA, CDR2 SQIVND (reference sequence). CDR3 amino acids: CASTPEGFLLGAEAFF. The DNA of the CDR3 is TGTGCCAGTACCCCGGAGGGGTTTCTCTTGGGCGCTGAAGCTTTCTTT.

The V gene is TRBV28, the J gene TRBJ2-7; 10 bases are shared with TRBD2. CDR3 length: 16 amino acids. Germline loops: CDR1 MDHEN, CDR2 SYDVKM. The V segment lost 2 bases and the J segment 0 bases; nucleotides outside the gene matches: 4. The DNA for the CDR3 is TGTGCCAGCAGTTTAACGGGACTAGCGAGCTCCTACGAGCAGTACTTC. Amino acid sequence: CASSLTGLASSYEQYF.

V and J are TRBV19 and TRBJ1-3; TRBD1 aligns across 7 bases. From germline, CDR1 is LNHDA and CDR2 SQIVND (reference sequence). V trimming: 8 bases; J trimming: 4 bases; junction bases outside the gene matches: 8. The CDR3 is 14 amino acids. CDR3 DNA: TGTGCCAGTGCGGGACAGAGAGACGGAAACACCATATATTTT. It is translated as CASAGQRDGNTIYF.